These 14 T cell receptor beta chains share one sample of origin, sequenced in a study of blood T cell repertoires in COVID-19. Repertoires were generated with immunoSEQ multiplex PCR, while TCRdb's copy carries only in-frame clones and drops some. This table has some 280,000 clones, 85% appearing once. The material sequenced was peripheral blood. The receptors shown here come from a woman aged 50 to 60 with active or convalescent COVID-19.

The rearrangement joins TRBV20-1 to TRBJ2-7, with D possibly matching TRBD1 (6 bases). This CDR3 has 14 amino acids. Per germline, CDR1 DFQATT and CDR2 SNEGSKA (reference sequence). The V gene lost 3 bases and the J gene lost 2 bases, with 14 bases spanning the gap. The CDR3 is CSASKSGDAYEQYF. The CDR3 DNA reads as TGCAGTGCTAGTAAGTCAGGGGACGCCTACGAGCAGTACTTC.

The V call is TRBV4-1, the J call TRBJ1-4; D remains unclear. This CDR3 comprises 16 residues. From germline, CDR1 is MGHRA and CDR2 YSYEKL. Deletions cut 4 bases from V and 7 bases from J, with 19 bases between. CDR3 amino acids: CASSPPGREVFEKLFF. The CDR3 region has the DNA TGCGCCAGCAGCCCTCCTGGGAGGGAGGTTTTTGAAAAACTGTTTTTT.

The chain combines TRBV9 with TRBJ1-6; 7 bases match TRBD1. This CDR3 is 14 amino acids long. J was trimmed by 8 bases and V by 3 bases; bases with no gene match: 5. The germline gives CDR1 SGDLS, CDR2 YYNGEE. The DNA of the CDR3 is TGTGCCAGCAGCGCGACAGGGTATGATTCACCCCTCCACTTT. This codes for CASSATGYDSPLHF.

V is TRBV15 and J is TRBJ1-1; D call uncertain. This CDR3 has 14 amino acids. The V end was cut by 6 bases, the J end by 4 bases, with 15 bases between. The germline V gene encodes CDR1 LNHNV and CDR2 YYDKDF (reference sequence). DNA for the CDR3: TGTGCCACCAGGCGGACCCTGACTACCACTGAAGCTTTCTTT. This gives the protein CATRRTLTTTEAFF.

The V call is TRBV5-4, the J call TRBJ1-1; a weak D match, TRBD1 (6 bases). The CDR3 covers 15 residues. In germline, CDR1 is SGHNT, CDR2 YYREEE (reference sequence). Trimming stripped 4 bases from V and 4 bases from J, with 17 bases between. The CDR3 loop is CASSPGQPTSTEAFF. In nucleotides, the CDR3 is TGTGCCAGCAGCCCCGGACAGCCCACGAGCACTGAAGCTTTCTTT. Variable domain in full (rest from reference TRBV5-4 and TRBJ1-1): ETGVTQSPTHLIKTRGQQVTLRCSSQSGHNTVSWYQQALGQGPQFIFQYYREEENGRGNFPPRFSGLQFPNYSSELNVNALELDDSALYLCASSPGQPTSTEAFFGQGTRLTVV.

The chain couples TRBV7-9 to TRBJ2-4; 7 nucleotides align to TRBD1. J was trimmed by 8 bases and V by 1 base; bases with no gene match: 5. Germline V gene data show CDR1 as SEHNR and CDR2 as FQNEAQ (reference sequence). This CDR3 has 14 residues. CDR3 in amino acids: CASSLGGGWDIQYF. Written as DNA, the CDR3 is TGTGCCAGCAGCTTAGGAGGGGGCTGGGACATTCAGTACTTC.

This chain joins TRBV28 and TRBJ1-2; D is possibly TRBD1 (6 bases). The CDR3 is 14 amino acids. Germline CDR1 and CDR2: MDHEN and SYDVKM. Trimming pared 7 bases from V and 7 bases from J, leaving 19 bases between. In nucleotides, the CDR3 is TGTGCCAGCAAAGTGGGTGGCGGACAGCTTGGCTACACCTTC. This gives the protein CASKVGGGQLGYTF.

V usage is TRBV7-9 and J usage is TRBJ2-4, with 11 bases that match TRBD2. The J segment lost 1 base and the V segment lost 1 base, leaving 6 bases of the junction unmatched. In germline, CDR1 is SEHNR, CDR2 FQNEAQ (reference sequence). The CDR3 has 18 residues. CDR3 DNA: TGTGCCAGCAGCTTAGTAGCGGGAGGGCCGGGGGCCAAAAACATTCAGTACTTC. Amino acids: CASSLVAGGPGAKNIQYF.

CDR3 in DNA: TGTGCCAGCAGTTTTAGTAACACAGATACGCAGTATTTT. Residues: CASSFSNTDTQYF. The chain combines TRBV12-3 or TRBV12-4 with TRBJ2-3; no firm D call. Trimming took 3 bases from V and 2 from J, leaving 6 bases between them. The CDR3 contains 13 residues.

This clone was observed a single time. In DNA, the CDR3 is TGTGCCAGCAGCTCCCGGGGGTCACCCCTCCACTTT. Amino acid sequence: CASSSRGSPLHF. The V call is TRBV3-1 (or the pseudogene TRBV3-2), the J call TRBJ1-6; possibly TRBD1 for D (5 bases). From germline, CDR1 is LGHDT and CDR2 YNNKEL (reference sequence). Trimming cost V 5 bases and J 10 bases, with 9 bases left between them. The CDR3 covers 12 residues.

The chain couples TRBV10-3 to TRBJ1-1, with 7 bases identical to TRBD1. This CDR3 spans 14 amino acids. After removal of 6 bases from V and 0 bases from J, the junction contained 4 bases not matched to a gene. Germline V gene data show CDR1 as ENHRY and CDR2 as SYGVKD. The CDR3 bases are TGTGCCATCAGGACGACAGGGTTGAACACTGAAGCTTTCTTT. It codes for CAIRTTGLNTEAFF.

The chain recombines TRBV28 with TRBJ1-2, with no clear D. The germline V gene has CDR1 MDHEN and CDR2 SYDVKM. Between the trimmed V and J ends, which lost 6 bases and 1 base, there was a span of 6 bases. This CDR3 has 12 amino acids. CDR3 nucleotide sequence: TGTGCCAGCAGACAGATTAACTATGGCTACACCTTC. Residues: CASRQINYGYTF.

CDR3 sequence (DNA): TGTGCCAGCAGTTTAAAACAGGCTTACATGAACACTGAAGCTTTCTTT. As protein: CASSLKQAYMNTEAFF. This chain uses TRBV27 with TRBJ1-1, with D possibly TRBD1 on 5 matching bases. Trimming stripped 2 bases from V and 0 bases from J, with 13 bases between. Germline CDR1 and CDR2: MNHEY and SMNVEV (reference sequence). The CDR3 runs to 16 residues.

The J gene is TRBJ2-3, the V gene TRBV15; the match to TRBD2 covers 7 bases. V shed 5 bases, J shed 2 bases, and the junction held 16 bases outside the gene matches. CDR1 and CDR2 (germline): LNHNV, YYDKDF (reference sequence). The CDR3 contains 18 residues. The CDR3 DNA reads TGTGCCACCAGCGGCTTAGAGTTTGCGGGGGACCTCACAGATACGCAGTATTTT. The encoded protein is CATSGLEFAGDLTDTQYF.